The T cell receptor beta chain described here comes from a study of CD8 T cells in Susac syndrome. Overall study results and limits: The TCR sequencing and HLA analysis in the study involved a relatively small number of individuals, as the study acknowledged.

A note on this clonotype: The antigen remains unidentified.

Germline V CDR1 and CDR2: WSHSY, SAAADI. The CDR3 runs 14 residues. Trimming took off 3 bases at V and 6 bases at J, with 11 bases between the two ends. CD8+ and CD4+ T cells from blood underwent TCR beta sequencing. TEMRA cells were FACS-enriched, while CD8+ and CD4+ T cells were negatively isolated. Random hexamers served to reverse transcribe roughly 0.45 to 1 ug RNA. Multiplex PCR with immunoSEQ amplified the TCR beta CDR3 across 54 Vbeta and 13 Jbeta. One entry per CDR3 protein, called by TCRdb with MiXCR from the immunoSEQ multiplex PCR reads. The sample includes approximately 150,000 distinct CDR3 sequences, 90% to 95% of them seen just once.

The chain has TRBV10-2 and TRBJ2-2, with D tentatively TRBD2 (5 bases). This clonotype was obtained from a human donor with multiple sclerosis. The sample taken for sequencing was CD4+ T cells from PBMCs. CDR3 bases: TGCGCCAGCAGTGACCCTAGCCGGGCCGGGGAGCTGTTTTTT. Its protein is CASSDPSRAGELFF.